The 13 T cell receptor beta chains in this list originate from one sample, sequenced in a study of T cells in Graves' hyperthyroidism and ophthalmopathy. RNA transcripts were the template for amplifying TCR beta CDR3 regions. A set of HTBI primers served as the primers for a first-round RT-PCR of the TCR CDR3. From the multiplex PCR reads, TCRdb called clonotypes with MiXCR, one entry per CDR3 protein. The data show a few hundred thousand distinct CDR3 sequences, roughly 15% seen once. Specimen: blood. The receptors stem from a woman in her thirties or forties with Graves' ophthalmopathy.

This clonotype has a count of ten or more. CDR3 in amino acids: CASRPGTGGIANYGYTF. CDR3 DNA: TGTGCCAGCAGACCCGGGACAGGGGGTATAGCTAACTATGGCTACACCTTC. This chain connects TRBV6-1 to TRBJ1-2; 11 nucleotides agree with TRBD1. The CDR3 runs 17 residues. From germline, CDR1 is MNHNS and CDR2 SASEGT. The ends lost 6 bases at V and 0 bases at J; junction bases unmatched: 9.

This clonotype was seen a few times. The V call is TRBV10-3, the J call TRBJ2-3; D might be TRBD1 (6 bases). Trimming shortened V by 10 bases and J by 2 bases, and 10 bases separated the two germline ends. CDR3 length: 12 amino acids. Germline CDR1 and CDR2: ENHRY and SYGVKD. The CDR3 sequence: CATGTITDTQYF. CDR3 bases: TGTGCCACAGGGACAATCACAGATACGCAGTATTTT.

Ten or more counts support this clonotype. This chain joins TRBV6-1 and TRBJ1-1, with D possibly being TRBD1 (5 bases). The CDR3 consists of 14 residues. V lost 5 bases and J 2 bases, leaving 12 bases between the germline ends. Germline V lookup: CDR1 MNHNS, CDR2 SASEGT. The chain's CDR3 is CASSSPGRNTEAFF. The CDR3 region has the DNA TGTGCCAGCAGTTCTCCGGGGCGCAACACTGAAGCTTTCTTT.

This clonotype was observed at least ten times. The V and J genes are TRBV10-1 and TRBJ2-7; TRBD1 matches at 8 bases. The CDR3 is 13 residues long. Trimming cost V 3 bases and J 4 bases; bases outside gene matches: 2. Germline V CDR1 and CDR2: WNHNN, SYGVQD (reference sequence). CDR3 loop: CASSERTGYEQYF. CDR3 coding DNA: TGCGCCAGCAGTGAACGGACAGGGTACGAGCAGTACTTC.

There are many counts of this clonotype. The chain recombines TRBV12-5 with TRBJ2-1; D remains ambiguous. Germline V gene sequence: CDR1 LGHNT, CDR2 FRNRAP. This CDR3 is 15 amino acids long. The V end was cut by 0 bases, the J end by 5 bases, with 11 bases between. CDR3 sequence: CASGLVLGGDNEQFF. In nucleotides, the CDR3 is TGTGCTAGTGGTTTGGTACTGGGCGGCGACAATGAGCAGTTCTTC. Full variable domain (remainder filled in from reference TRBV12-5 and TRBJ2-1): DARVTQTPRHKVTEMGQEVTMRCQPILGHNTVFWYRQTMMQGLELLAYFRNRAPLDDSGMPKDRFSAEMPDATLATLKIQPSEPRDSAVYFCASGLVLGGDNEQFFGPGTRLTVL.

In this sample, this clonotype turned up a few times. The gene calls are TRBV6-1 and TRBJ2-3, with a tentative D call TRBD1 (5 bases). Germline assignment: CDR1 MNHNS and CDR2 SASEGT. Trimming took off 5 bases at V and 2 bases at J, with 8 bases between the two ends. This CDR3 is built from 13 residues. DNA for the CDR3: TGTGCCAGCAGTAGACAGTACACAGATACGCAGTATTTT. It translates to CASSRQYTDTQYF.

This clonotype has more than one count but fewer than ten. V usage is TRBV14 and J usage is TRBJ2-3; no definite D call. The CDR3 consists of 14 residues. V shed 4 bases and J shed 6 bases, with 14 bases lying between them. CDR1 is SGHDN and CDR2 is FVKESK in the germline V gene. The CDR3 nucleotides are TGTGCCAGCAGCCCATGGGGTAGCCAGGATACGCAGTATTTT. Translated, it gives CASSPWGSQDTQYF.

This clonotype was seen only a few times. J is TRBJ1-1 and V is TRBV30; no clear D. V lost 1 base, J lost 1 base, and 4 bases lay in between. This CDR3 region has 12 residues. Germline loops: CDR1 GTSNPN, CDR2 SVGIG (reference sequence). The CDR3 DNA is TGTGCCTGGAGTGACGGGAACACTGAAGCTTTCTTT. Protein product: CAWSDGNTEAFF.

The rearrangement uses TRBV7-8 and TRBJ1-3; no clear D gene. The germline V and J ends were trimmed by 5 bases and 3 bases, with 11 bases remaining between them. The CDR3 length is 14 residues. The germline V gene has CDR1 SGHVS and CDR2 FQNEAQ. CDR3 amino acids: CASSHYQDGNTIYF. In nucleotides, the CDR3 is TGTGCCAGCAGCCACTATCAGGATGGAAACACCATATATTTT.

This clonotype showed up many times. The chain uses TRBV20-1 and TRBJ2-5, with a tentative D call TRBD2 (7 bases). Per germline, CDR1 DFQATT and CDR2 SNEGSKA (reference sequence). V dropped 2 bases and J dropped 5 bases, with 15 bases sitting between them. This CDR3 comprises 14 residues. The CDR3 region is CSARRVGGLETQYF. CDR3 coding DNA: TGCAGTGCTAGACGGGTGGGGGGGCTTGAGACCCAGTACTTC.

This clonotype was seen ten or more times. The chain carries TRBV2 and TRBJ1-6; 8 bases are a match to TRBD1. The ends lost 6 bases at V and 8 bases at J; junction bases unmatched: 6. This CDR3 is 14 amino acids long. Per the germline V gene, CDR1 is SNHLY and CDR2 is FYNNEI. The CDR3 DNA sequence: TGTGCCAGCAGCGGACAGGGCGTTCATTCACCCCTCCACTTT. Translating it yields CASSGQGVHSPLHF.

This clonotype was seen at least ten times. The chain joins TRBV12-3 or TRBV12-4 to TRBJ1-1; D may be TRBD1 (5 bases). V was pared by 3 bases and J by 11 bases, with 10 bases between. The CDR3 length is 11 residues. The CDR3 here is CASSFGGEAFF. The CDR3 coding sequence is TGTGCCAGCAGTTTTGGGGGAGAGGCTTTCTTT.

The chain employs TRBV20-1 and TRBJ2-3; weak D call: TRBD1 (6 bases). Germline CDR1 DFQATT, CDR2 SNEGSKA (reference sequence). The length of the CDR3 is 14 residues. The V end lost 3 bases, the J end lost 4 bases, and 14 bases lay between the germline ends. The CDR3 DNA follows: TGCAGTGCTAGCAGGGGTCCGAGGGCAGATACGCAGTATTTT. Its translation: CSASRGPRADTQYF.